A selection of T cell receptor beta chains follows, all from one sample in a study of beta chain features in type 1 diabetes. Clones were read by immunoSEQ multiplex PCR, and TCRdb kept only the in-frame ones, dropping some. The table has roughly 340,000 clones, around an eighth seen once; the top ten hold approximately 0.011%. The sample was naive CD4+ T cells from blood. The receptors come from a woman under 30 with type 1 diabetes. The CDR3 runs from the conserved cysteine through the conserved F or W. The order of the fields is J gene, clone size, D gene, V gene, CDR3 DNA, CDR3 protein. The D gene is left open where the match is weak. Clone size is shown for a subset of rows, as once, few, many or a class of expanded clone.

TRBJ2-7 | few | TRBD1 | TRBV23-1 | TGCGCCAACAAACCGGGACAGGGTGTGTACGAGCAGTACTTC | CANKPGQGVYEQYF
TRBJ2-2 | . | . | TRBV28 | TGTGCCAGCAGTTCCCCTGGGCACCTTTACGGGGAGCTGTTTTTT | CASSSPGHLYGELFF
TRBJ2-7 | few | . | TRBV9 | TGTGCCAGCCGCGACGGGACAAGCTCCTACGAGCAGTACTTC | CASRDGTSSYEQYF
TRBJ2-7 | few | . | TRBV4-1 | TGCGCCAGCAGCCCAGGGCCGATACCCTACGAGCAGTACTTC | CASSPGPIPYEQYF
TRBJ2-4 | few | . | TRBV19 | TGTGCCAGTAGTATTGAAGCGACCGGGGGCATTCAGTACTTC | CASSIEATGGIQYF
TRBJ2-7 | few | . | TRBV28 | TGTGCCAGCAGTTTGGCCCTAGCGAGGGAGCAGTACTTC | CASSLALAREQYF
TRBJ2-1 | . | TRBD2 | TRBV5-1 | TGCGCCAGCAGCTCTGGACTAGACGCTGAGCAGTTCTTC | CASSSGLDAEQFF
TRBJ2-7 | few | . | TRBV6-5 | TGTGCCAGCAGTTCTAGGGGCTACGAGCAGTACTTC | CASSSRGYEQYF
TRBJ2-7 | few | . | TRBV28 | TGTGCCAGCAGTTTGCCAGGCAGGGAACCCTCCTACGAGCAGTACTTC | CASSLPGREPSYEQYF
TRBJ1-5 | few | . | TRBV9 | TGTGCCAGCAGCGTAGATCACGAGGGCCAGCCCCAGCATTTT | CASSVDHEGQPQHF
TRBJ2-5 | . | . | TRBV4-1 | TGCGCCAGCAGCCCGAGAGGCCCGGGTAAAGAGACCCAGTACTTC | CASSPRGPGKETQYF
TRBJ2-1 | few | . | TRBV7-2 | TGTGCCAGCAGCCCTCGACAGACCTCCTACAATGAGCAGTTCTTC | CASSPRQTSYNEQFF
TRBJ2-1 | few | TRBD2 | TRBV4-3 | TGCGCCAGCAGCCAACGGTCGAGCGGGGGGGCTAATGAGCAGTTCTTC | CASSQRSSGGANEQFF
TRBJ2-5 | few | . | TRBV6-6 | TGTGCCAGCACCATGGGGGGAAAGACCCAGTACTTC | CASTMGGKTQYF
TRBJ2-1 | . | TRBD1 | TRBV7-9 | TGTGCCAGCAGCAAGCGACAGGGGTTAAAGTTCTTC | CASSKRQGLKFF
TRBJ2-5 | few | . | TRBV5-4 | TGTGCCAGCAGCAAGAGGGAGACCCAGTACTTC | CASSKRETQYF